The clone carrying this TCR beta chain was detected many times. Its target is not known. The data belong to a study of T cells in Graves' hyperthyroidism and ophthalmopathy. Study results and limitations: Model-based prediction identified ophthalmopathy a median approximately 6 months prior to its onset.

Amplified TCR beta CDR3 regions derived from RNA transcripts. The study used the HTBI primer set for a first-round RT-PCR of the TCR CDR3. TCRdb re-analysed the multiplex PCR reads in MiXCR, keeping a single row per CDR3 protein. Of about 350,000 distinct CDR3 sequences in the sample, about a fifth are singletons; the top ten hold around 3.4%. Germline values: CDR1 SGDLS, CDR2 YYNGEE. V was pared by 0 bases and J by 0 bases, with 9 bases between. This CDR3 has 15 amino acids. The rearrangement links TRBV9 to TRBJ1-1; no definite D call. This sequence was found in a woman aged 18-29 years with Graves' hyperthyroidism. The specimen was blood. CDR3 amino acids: CASSVVWGVNTEAFF. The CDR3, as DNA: TGTGCCAGCAGCGTAGTATGGGGAGTGAACACTGAAGCTTTCTTT. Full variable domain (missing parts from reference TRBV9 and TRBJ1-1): DSGVTQTPKHLITATGQRVTLRCSPRSGDLSVYWYQQSLDQGLQFLIQYYNGEERAKGNILERFSAQQFPDLHSELNLSSLELGDSALYFCASSVVWGVNTEAFFGQGTRLTVV.